This is a list of T cell receptor beta chains from one sample in a study of early T cells in non-severe SARS-CoV-2 infection. TCRdb re-analysed the 5' RACE reads in MiXCR, keeping a single row per CDR3 protein. This table has fewer than 110,000 distinct CDR3 sequences, approximately 10% appearing once. The specimen sequenced was whole blood. These receptors were collected from an adult who was a healthcare worker with PCR-confirmed SARS-CoV-2 infection or an uninfected control (not recorded which). Both conserved end residues are part of each CDR3. Each record gives: D gene, CDR3 length, J gene, V gene, clone size, CDR3 DNA, CDR3 protein. The D gene is left open where the match is weak. The size of a clone is reported for some rows only, either as once, few or many, or as a class for expanded clones.

- | 14 | TRBJ1-2 | TRBV7-2 | many | TGTGCCAGCAGCTTTTCAGGGGCTAAATATGGCTACACCTTC | CASSFSGAKYGYTF
- | 16 | TRBJ1-5 | TRBV28 | - | TGTGCCAGCAGCCCCCACAGGGATCAGAGCAATCAGCCCCAGCATTTT | CASSPHRDQSNQPQHF
- | 15 | TRBJ1-6 | TRBV20-1 | many | TGCAGTGCTAGGCTGAGGGGAGCCTATAATTCACCCCTCCACTTT | CSARLRGAYNSPLHF
- | 15 | TRBJ1-1 | TRBV7-9 | many | TGTGCCAGCAGCTTAGAGGAGGTTTTGAACACTGAAGCTTTCTTT | CASSLEEVLNTEAFF
TRBD1 | 16 | TRBJ1-5 | TRBV4-2 | - | TGTGCCAGCAGCCAAGCCCTCGGGACAGGAAATCAGCCCCAGCATTTT | CASSQALGTGNQPQHF
TRBD2 | 14 | TRBJ2-2 | TRBV12-3/TRBV12-4 | many | TGTGCCAGCAGTTTCGGCGGGAGGGCCGGGGAGCTGTTTTTT | CASSFGGRAGELFF
TRBD2 | 14 | TRBJ2-7 | TRBV6-2/TRBV6-3 | - | TGTGCCAGCAGCCCGGGGGGGCCAGCCGCCGAGCAGTACTTC | CASSPGGPAAEQYF
- | 15 | TRBJ2-1 | TRBV5-6 | - | TGTGCCAGCAGCGGGCTTTCTGGAGGAATCGATGAGCAGTTCTTC | CASSGLSGGIDEQFF
- | 13 | TRBJ2-2 | TRBV7-2 | - | TGTGCCAGCATAAACCAGGGTACCGGGGAGCTGTTTTTT | CASINQGTGELFF
- | 16 | TRBJ2-3 | TRBV18 | many | TGTGCCAGCTCACCGTCGTGGGGCAGGGTCACAGATACGCAGTATTTT | CASSPSWGRVTDTQYF
- | 14 | TRBJ2-1 | TRBV7-9 | - | TGTGCCAGCAGGTCCGGAGGGCCGGGCTATGAGCAGTTCTTC | CASRSGGPGYEQFF
TRBD1 | 15 | TRBJ2-1 | TRBV2 | few | TGTGCCAGCAGTGAACAGGGGGCGCTATCTGGTGAGCAGTTCTTC | CASSEQGALSGEQFF
- | 11 | TRBJ1-1 | TRBV12-3/TRBV12-4 | - | TGTGCCAGCAGTTTAATGTCTGAAGCTTTCTTT | CASSLMSEAFF
- | 13 | TRBJ2-2 | TRBV12-3/TRBV12-4 | few | TGTGCCAGCAGTTACGGGAGTCCCGGGGAGCTGTTTTTT | CASSYGSPGELFF
- | 12 | TRBJ1-5 | TRBV29-1 | many | TGCAGCGGACAAACACAGGGTCAGCCCCAGCATTTT | CSGQTQGQPQHF
- | 17 | TRBJ2-7 | TRBV6-1 | few | TGTGCCAGCAGTGAACTTACCAGGAACGCGAATGATTACGAGCAGTACTTC | CASSELTRNANDYEQYF
- | 13 | TRBJ2-2 | TRBV6-2/TRBV6-3 | - | TGTGCCAGCCAGGGCGGGGACACCGGGGAGCTGTTTTTT | CASQGGDTGELFF
- | 14 | TRBJ1-1 | TRBV6-5 | - | TGTGCCAGCAGTTACGGGACTTTGAACACTGAAGCTTTCTTT | CASSYGTLNTEAFF
- | 15 | TRBJ2-7 | TRBV28 | many | TGTGCCAGCCTGGATCTCTCGACAGGAGCCTTCGAGCAGTACTTC | CASLDLSTGAFEQYF
- | 13 | TRBJ2-2 | TRBV12-3/TRBV12-4 | many | TGTGCCAGCGAGAGTCAAGTAACCGGGGAGCTGTTTTTT | CASESQVTGELFF
- | 11 | TRBJ2-3 | TRBV5-1 | many | TGCGCCAGCAGAGGGTCGGATACGCAGTATTTT | CASRGSDTQYF
TRBD2 | 15 | TRBJ2-5 | TRBV4-1 | many | TGCGCCAGCAGCAAACCGGGGACTACAAAAGAGACCCAGTACTTC | CASSKPGTTKETQYF